The sample holds a few counts of the clone carrying this TCR beta chain. Its target is not known. V was cut by 0 bases and J by 6 bases, with 11 bases left in between. This CDR3 comprises 14 residues. Germline V lookup: CDR1 SGHVS, CDR2 FQNEAQ. The sample originates from a study of shared clonotypes between healthy human individuals. General study results and limits: Relative to clonotypes present in all four donors, those not shared had lower generation probabilities. Clonotype sharing among the donors was expected to vary with sequencing depth. Incompleteness in sorted-subset sequencing, despite large depth, was shown by rarefaction. Researchers sampled only blood; tissue repertoires likely differ.

Generated by immunoSEQ multiplex PCR, the TCRdb table keeps only in-frame clones and is missing some. Here the sample spans 1,100,000 or so clones, around 78% being singletons. This receptor was identified in a man aged 18-30 years in good health. Some clones in this sample may be carry-over from other donors' samples. The chain combines TRBV7-8 with TRBJ1-1; a weak D match, TRBD1 (5 bases). What was sequenced was memory CD4+ T cells from PBMCs. The subset was: CD45RA-negative fraction. CDR3 residues: CASSLALTDAEAFF. CDR3 sequence (DNA): TGTGCCAGCAGCTTAGCGCTGACAGATGCTGAAGCTTTCTTT.